Presented here are 9 T cell receptor beta chains from one specimen sequenced in a study of breast tumors, draining lymph nodes, adjacent tissues. TCRdb analysed the multiplex PCR reads with MiXCR anew, one entry per CDR3 protein. In the table there are some 66,000 distinct CDR3 sequences, less than 75% of which are singletons. Sequences were obtained from breast tumor tissue. The receptors were sampled from a female donor with breast cancer. Some clones in this sample may be carry-over from other donors' samples.

This clonotype was picked up a small number of times. This chain links TRBV7-4 with TRBJ2-7, with 8 bases identical to TRBD1. The CDR3 covers 14 residues. V lost 5 bases to trimming and J lost 7 bases; unmatched junction nucleotides: 10. The germline gives CDR1 SGHVT, CDR2 SQSDAQ. CDR3 amino acids: CASSKDRALGEQYF. The CDR3 DNA is TGTGCCAGCAGCAAGGACAGGGCCTTGGGAGAGCAGTACTTC.

In its sample, this clonotype was seen many times. This rearrangement joins TRBV20-1 to TRBJ2-2; D is uncertain. V was clipped by 1 base and J by 7 bases, with 13 bases between them. CDR3 length: 14 amino acids. The germline V gene has CDR1 DFQATT and CDR2 SNEGSKA (reference sequence). The CDR3 protein is CSARGPRKVGELFF. Written as DNA, the CDR3 is TGCAGTGCTAGAGGCCCTAGGAAAGTCGGGGAGCTGTTTTTT.

This clonotype was seen repeatedly, ten times or more. The chain employs TRBV20-1 and TRBJ2-7, with TRBD1 matching 7 bases. J lost 4 bases, V lost 3 bases, and 9 bases had no gene match. The germline CDR1 and CDR2 sequences are DFQATT and SNEGSKA (reference sequence). This CDR3 is built from 14 residues. The CDR3 region is CSARGTVTPYEQYF. CDR3 in DNA: TGCAGTGCTAGGGGGACAGTAACGCCGTACGAGCAGTACTTC.

V gene TRBV5-1 combines with J gene TRBJ2-1, with D maybe TRBD2 (5 bases). The V gene's germline CDR1 is SGHRS and CDR2 YFSETQ. V was pared by 4 bases and J by 10 bases, with 18 bases between. The CDR3 is 14 amino acids. CDR3 loop: CASSATGNTGEQFF. The CDR3 DNA follows: TGCGCCAGCAGCGCGACGGGGAACACCGGGGAGCAGTTCTTC. The entire variable domain, with the rest obtained from reference TRBV5-1 and TRBJ2-1, is as follows: KAGVTQTPRYLIKTRGQQVTLSCSPISGHRSVSWYQQTPGQGLQFLFEYFSETQRNKGNFPGRFSGRQFSNSRSEMNVSTLELGDSALYLCASSATGNTGEQFFGPGTRLTVL.

The chain couples TRBV15 to TRBJ1-2; D gene uncertain. Germline CDR1 is LNHNV and CDR2 is YYDKDF (reference sequence). Trimming cost V 1 base and J 4 bases, with 7 bases left between them. This CDR3 has 13 amino acids. The CDR3 sequence is CATSRGGSYGYTF. The CDR3 DNA is TGTGCCACCAGCAGAGGTGGGAGCTATGGCTACACCTTC.

This clonotype came up many times. This chain connects TRBV3-1 to TRBJ2-3; perhaps D is TRBD1 or TRBD2 (6 bases each). CDR1 is LGHDT, CDR2 YNNKEL, per germline (reference sequence). V shed 1 base and J shed 6 bases, with 20 bases lying between them. CDR3 size: 17 residues. In DNA form, the CDR3 reads TGTGCCAGCAGCCAAGTGACCGGAGGGGGAATCAGGGATACGCAGTATTTT. It specifies CASSQVTGGGIRDTQYF.

There are many counts of this clonotype. CDR3 protein: CASSVAGEIGELFF. CDR3 bases: TGTGCCAGCAGTGTAGCGGGAGAGATCGGGGAGCTGTTTTTT. The rearrangement joins TRBV6-4 to TRBJ2-2; 9 nucleotides line up with TRBD2. After removal of 4 bases from V and 7 bases from J, the junction contained 4 bases not matched to a gene. Germline V lookup: CDR1 MRHNA, CDR2 SNTAGT. The CDR3 loop spans 14 amino acids.

The rearrangement uses TRBV20-1 and TRBJ2-1; 9 bases line up with TRBD2. V shed 3 bases and J 2 bases; nucleotides not matched to a gene: 5. The CDR3 has 15 amino acids. The germline CDR1 and CDR2 sequences are DFQATT and SNEGSKA (reference sequence). CDR3 in DNA: TGCAGTGCTAGGGCGCTAGCGGGAACCTACAATGAGCAGTTCTTC. Translated: CSARALAGTYNEQFF.

The chain links TRBV20-1 to TRBJ2-1; D might be TRBD1 or TRBD2, each matching 5 bases. This CDR3 contains 17 residues. The germline CDR1 and CDR2 sequences are DFQATT and SNEGSKA (reference sequence). V lost 6 bases and J lost 9, with 30 bases in between. CDR3 coding DNA: TGCAGTGCCCGAGACGGCTCTGGGGCCCGGGGTGGAGGTGAGCAGTTCTTC. Its translation: CSARDGSGARGGGEQFF.